Below, 25 T cell receptor beta chains from the same sample are listed, as sequenced in a study of technical replicates of blood from a handful of donors. TCRdb keeps only in-frame clones here, not all; method: immunoSEQ multiplex PCR. The sample shows about 62,000 clones, roughly 90% of them seen only once. Sample: PBMCs. These receptors originate from a human donor in good health. Some clones in this sample may be carry-over from other donors' samples.

This chain uses TRBV9 with TRBJ1-2; TRBD1 aligns across 8 bases. CDR1 and CDR2 (germline): SGDLS, YYNGEE. The CDR3 runs 16 residues. With V trimmed by 3 bases and J by 4 bases, 11 bases remained unmatched. CDR3 DNA sequence: TGTGCCAGCAGCGAGTCTCCTGGGACAGGACCCTATGGCTACACCTTC. Translated: CASSESPGTGPYGYTF.

This chain connects TRBV4-3 to TRBJ2-7, with D tentatively TRBD2 (6 bases). The germline CDR1 and CDR2 sequences are LGHNA and YSLEER. The CDR3 is 16 residues long. Trimming took 0 bases from V and 7 from J, leaving 19 bases between them. CDR3 sequence (DNA): TGCGCCAGCAGCCAAGATTGGCGGGACCAACCTCGAGAGCAGTACTTC. It specifies CASSQDWRDQPREQYF.

V usage is TRBV5-6 and J usage is TRBJ2-7; 14 nucleotides match TRBD2. V trimming: 5 bases; J trimming: 4 bases; junction bases outside the gene matches: 5. The CDR3 covers 15 residues. The germline V gene encodes CDR1 SGHDT and CDR2 YYEEEE. As DNA, the CDR3 is TGTGCCAGCAGACGGACTAGCGGGAGGCGTTACGAGCAGTACTTC. Encoded protein: CASRRTSGRRYEQYF.

The chain links TRBV2 to TRBJ2-3; D gene ambiguous. V shed 1 base and J shed 3 bases, with 8 bases lying between them. CDR1 is SNHLY, CDR2 FYNNEI, per germline. The CDR3 length is 14 residues. The CDR3 DNA follows: TGTGCCAGCAGTGAAGTTAGCCCGACAGATACGCAGTATTTT. As protein: CASSEVSPTDTQYF.

V usage is TRBV5-1 and J usage is TRBJ1-4; 8 positions agree with TRBD1. V was clipped by 0 bases and J by 6 bases; unmatched bases: 4. Germline values: CDR1 SGHRS, CDR2 YFSETQ. The CDR3 totals 15 residues. This CDR3 is CASSLGTGMYEKLFF. In DNA, the CDR3 is TGCGCCAGCAGCTTGGGGACAGGGATGTATGAAAAACTGTTTTTT.

This rearrangement joins TRBV5-4 to TRBJ2-7; TRBD2 matches at 9 bases. The length of the CDR3 is 17 residues. Germline CDR1 is SGHNT and CDR2 is YYREEE (reference sequence). V lost 4 bases and J lost 5; bases outside the gene matches: 16. The CDR3 is CASSRGGGSGIANEQYF. In DNA, the CDR3 is TGTGCCAGCAGCCGCGGGGGGGGAAGCGGGATTGCCAACGAGCAGTACTTC.

This clone was observed a single time. J is TRBJ2-3 and V is TRBV4-2, with TRBD2 matching 8 bases. V lost 4 bases and J lost 1; bases outside the gene matches: 13. CDR3 length equals 18 residues. Germline CDR1 LGHNA, CDR2 YNFKEQ. The CDR3 coding sequence is TGTGCCAGCAGCCCCCAAACCCACAGCGGGAGTGGCACAGATACGCAGTATTTT. Its translation: CASSPQTHSGSGTDTQYF.

The V gene is TRBV6-1, the J gene TRBJ2-1, with TRBD2 identical over 11 bases. The germline CDR1 and CDR2 sequences are MNHNS and SASEGT. This CDR3 has 14 amino acids. The ends lost 2 bases at V and 16 bases at J; junction bases unmatched: 10. The CDR3 DNA is TGTGCCAGCAGTGAATCGGGTAGCGGGAGGGCAGATTTCTTC. Its protein is CASSESGSGRADFF.

V and J are TRBV20-1 and TRBJ2-7; possibly TRBD2 for D (6 bases). The CDR3 spans 11 residues. Between the trimmed V and J ends, which lost 5 bases and 7 bases, there was a span of 12 bases. Germline CDR1 is DFQATT and CDR2 is SNEGSKA (reference sequence). DNA for the CDR3: TGCAGTGCTCCAGTTAGCGGAGAGCAGTACTTC. This translates into CSAPVSGEQYF.

This clone was detected only once. CDR3 region: CASSIGLAGVGYNEQFF. CDR3 nucleotide sequence: TGTGCCAGTAGTATAGGACTAGCGGGAGTAGGGTACAATGAGCAGTTCTTC. The chain combines TRBV19 with TRBJ2-1, with 12 bases lining up with TRBD2. The trim removed 1 base at V and 4 bases at J, leaving 5 bases unmatched. The CDR3 is made up of 17 amino acids. Germline CDR1 and CDR2: LNHDA and SQIVND (reference sequence).

This sequence joins TRBV7-8 and TRBJ2-5, with 9 bases lining up with TRBD2. With V trimmed by 5 bases and J by 4 bases, 8 bases remained unmatched. The CDR3 covers 15 residues. CDR1 and CDR2 from the germline V gene are SGHVS and FQNEAQ. The CDR3 DNA is TGTGCCAGCAGCCCCCTCGCGCGGGAGGGAGAGACCCAGTACTTC. Its translation: CASSPLAREGETQYF.

The genes are TRBV7-8 and TRBJ2-2; tentative D call: TRBD1 (6 bases). The V end lost 4 bases, the J end lost 3 bases, and 12 bases lay between the germline ends. Looked up from germline, CDR1 is SGHVS and CDR2 is FQNEAQ. The CDR3 is 15 residues long. The CDR3 coding sequence is TGTGCCAGCAGCTGGAGGCAGGGGCACACCGGGGAGCTGTTTTTT. Protein product: CASSWRQGHTGELFF.

The rearrangement joins TRBV5-1 to TRBJ2-5; TRBD2 might be the D (5 bases). Germline CDR1 reads SGHRS; CDR2 reads YFSETQ. Trimming removed 4 bases from V and 1 base from J, with 8 bases in between. The CDR3 has 13 amino acids. The CDR3 reads CASSLGVQETQYF. CDR3 coding DNA: TGCGCCAGCAGCCTCGGGGTCCAAGAGACCCAGTACTTC.

The CDR3 sequence: CASSLARLAGTGELFF. CDR3 sequence (DNA): TGTGCCAGCAGCTTAGCGAGACTAGCGGGAACCGGGGAGCTGTTTTTT. The genes are TRBV7-2 and TRBJ2-2; 11 nucleotides match TRBD2. V lost 0 bases and J lost 5; bases outside the gene matches: 2. The germline gives CDR1 SGHTA, CDR2 FQGNSA. The CDR3 has 16 residues.

This clone was seen a single time. The gene calls are TRBV7-9 and TRBJ2-7; 9 bases are shared with TRBD2. Per the germline V gene, CDR1 is SEHNR and CDR2 is FQNEAQ (reference sequence). The CDR3 is made up of 15 amino acids. V lost 4 bases, J lost 2 bases, and 6 bases stayed unmatched. The CDR3 region is CASSSSGIYPYEQYF. CDR3 nucleotides: TGTGCCAGCAGCTCTAGCGGGATTTACCCCTACGAGCAGTACTTC.

The chain links TRBV5-6 to TRBJ2-7; 7 bases are a match to TRBD1. This CDR3 is built from 12 residues. CDR1 is SGHDT, CDR2 YYEEEE, per germline. V dropped 4 bases and J dropped 5; count of bases not matched to a gene: 3. CDR3 amino acids: CASSPGQDEQYF. CDR3 bases: TGTGCCAGCAGCCCTGGACAGGACGAGCAGTACTTC.

The chain employs TRBV18 and TRBJ2-7, with a possible D match to TRBD2 (5 bases). The V end lost 1 base, the J end lost 2 bases, and 15 bases lay between the germline ends. CDR1 and CDR2 from the germline V gene are KGHSH and LQKENI. This CDR3 spans 16 amino acids. The CDR3 DNA is TGTGCCAGCTCACCACTTCCGGGAACTTCTACCTACGAGCAGTACTTC. This encodes CASSPLPGTSTYEQYF.

The V and J genes are TRBV15 and TRBJ2-1, with TRBD1 as a possible D gene (6 bases). This CDR3 has 16 residues. The germline V gene has CDR1 LNHNV and CDR2 YYDKDF (reference sequence). The V end lost 0 bases, the J end lost 2 bases, and 11 bases lay between the germline ends. CDR3 DNA: TGTGCCACCAGCAGAGATTCGGGACACCCCTACAATGAGCAGTTCTTC. It codes for CATSRDSGHPYNEQFF.

J is TRBJ2-6 and V is TRBV29-1; D call uncertain. The V gene lost 6 bases and the J gene lost 4 bases, with 16 bases spanning the gap. The germline V gene has CDR1 SQVTM and CDR2 ANQGSEA. The CDR3 sequence is 15 residues long. CDR3 nucleotides: TGCAGCGTCTATACGTTGGTCGGGGGGGCCAACGTCCTGACTTTC. Translating gives CSVYTLVGGANVLTF.

The rearrangement links TRBV10-1 to TRBJ2-7, with 15 nucleotides matching TRBD2. Germline loops: CDR1 WNHNN, CDR2 SYGVQD (reference sequence). This CDR3 has 20 amino acids. V was pared by 9 bases and J by 4 bases, with 22 bases of the junction left unmatched. The CDR3 DNA sequence: TGCGCCAGTCCTTCCCTTAAGGCCAGGACTAGCGGGGGGGCCGGATACGAGCAGTACTTC. This codes for CASPSLKARTSGGAGYEQYF.

The J gene is TRBJ2-7, the V gene TRBV4-1, with 9 nucleotides matching TRBD1. The CDR3 sequence is 15 residues long. Germline CDR1 and CDR2: MGHRA and YSYEKL. V shed 0 bases, J shed 7 bases, and the junction held 7 bases outside the gene matches. The CDR3 region is CASSQDLGQGREQYF. As DNA, the CDR3 is TGCGCCAGCAGCCAAGATTTGGGACAGGGAAGGGAGCAGTACTTC.

This chain joins TRBV5-5 and TRBJ1-1; 10 bases line up with TRBD1. V shed 2 bases, J shed 5 bases, and the junction held 6 bases outside the gene matches. CDR1 is SGHKS and CDR2 is YYEKEE in the germline V gene (reference sequence). The CDR3 length is 15 residues. As DNA, the CDR3 is TGTGCCAGCAGCTTTAGACAGGGGGCGCAGACTGAAGCTTTCTTT. This gives the protein CASSFRQGAQTEAFF. Variable domain in full (rest from reference TRBV5-5 and TRBJ1-1): DAGVTQSPTHLIKTRGQQVTLRCSPISGHKSVSWYQQVLGQGPQFIFQYYEKEERGRGNFPDRFSARQFPNYSSELNVNALLLGDSALYLCASSFRQGAQTEAFFGQGTRLTVV.

In DNA form, the CDR3 reads TGTGCCAGTATGCCGGGACAGGGGCGAGATACGCAGTATTTT. Translating gives CASMPGQGRDTQYF. This rearrangement joins TRBV19 to TRBJ2-3, with TRBD1 matching over 10 bases. J lost 5 bases, V lost 7 bases, and 6 bases had no gene match. In germline, CDR1 is LNHDA, CDR2 SQIVND (reference sequence). This CDR3 is 14 amino acids long.

This clone has only one observation. This chain joins TRBV10-3 and TRBJ2-7; D ambiguous. Germline V lookup: CDR1 ENHRY, CDR2 SYGVKD. V lost 8 bases, J lost 0 bases, and 8 bases lay in between. This CDR3 comprises 12 residues. Here the CDR3 reads CAISRDSYEQYF. As DNA, the CDR3 is TGTGCCATCTCTCGCGACTCCTACGAGCAGTACTTC.

The chain links TRBV2 to TRBJ2-7, with TRBD2 matching 8 bases. CDR1 and CDR2 (germline): SNHLY, FYNNEI. This CDR3 has 14 amino acids. J lost 6 bases, V lost 7 bases, and 11 bases had no gene match. The CDR3 DNA sequence: TGTGCCAGCACCCTTACTAGCGGCCGCCGCGAGCAGTACTTC. Translating it yields CASTLTSGRREQYF.